What follows are 27 T cell receptor beta chains derived from one specimen sequenced in a study of CD8 T cells in ankylosing spondylitis. Study-level results: Seemingly characteristic of ankylosing spondylitis blood was a TCR beta motif consisting of about 8 highly homologous variants.

Antigen specificity for these receptors is unknown. TCRdb reprocessed the 5' RACE reads via MiXCR and lists one record per CDR3 protein. The profile shows roughly 450,000 distinct CDR3 sequences, more than 25% of them singletons. Sequences were obtained from blood, either unsorted or a sorted T cell fraction (not recorded which). The receptor set was obtained from a male donor with ankylosing spondylitis.

This clonotype has only a few counts. V and J are TRBV14 and TRBJ2-3; D is undetermined. This CDR3 spans 15 amino acids. Germline assignment: CDR1 SGHDN and CDR2 FVKESK. The germline V and J ends were trimmed by 3 bases and 2 bases, with 12 bases remaining between them. The CDR3 bases are TGTGCCAGCAGCCATAGAGACCATCACACAGATACGCAGTATTTT. Amino acid sequence: CASSHRDHHTDTQYF.

V is TRBV20-1 and J is TRBJ2-7; the D is unclear. V shed 5 bases and J shed 4 bases, with 18 bases lying between them. Germline assignment: CDR1 DFQATT and CDR2 SNEGSKA (reference sequence). The length of the CDR3 is 14 residues. In nucleotides, the CDR3 is TGCAGTGCTGAAGACCATCAAGCTTCTTACGAGCAGTACTTC. This codes for CSAEDHQASYEQYF.

This clonotype occurred a few times. V is TRBV29-1 and J is TRBJ1-4, with a tentative D call TRBD1 (5 bases). V dropped 5 bases and J dropped 0 bases, with 13 bases sitting between them. This CDR3 has 15 amino acids. Germline V CDR1 and CDR2: SQVTM, ANQGSEA. The CDR3, as DNA: TGCAGCGTTATGAACAGGCTTGCAACTAATGAAAAACTGTTTTTT. Translated: CSVMNRLATNEKLFF.

The J gene is TRBJ2-1, the V gene TRBV7-7; a weak D match, TRBD1 (8 bases). Per the germline V gene, CDR1 is SSHAT and CDR2 is FNYEAQ (reference sequence). V was pared by 2 bases and J by 12 bases, with 17 bases between. The CDR3 length is 14 residues. In nucleotides, the CDR3 is TGTGCCAGCAGCTTAACAGGGGGAGGGTCGGGGCAGTTCTTC. Amino acids: CASSLTGGGSGQFF.

The CDR3 reads CSARGPGAAFF. CDR3 DNA sequence: TGCAGTGCTAGAGGCCCCGGAGCAGCTTTCTTT. The chain recombines TRBV20-1 with TRBJ1-1; D gene ambiguous. The V and J ends lost 1 base and 10 bases respectively, with 10 bases between them. The CDR3 is 11 amino acids. Germline values: CDR1 DFQATT, CDR2 SNEGSKA (reference sequence).

V usage is TRBV19 and J usage is TRBJ2-1; maybe TRBD1 (6 bases). Germline V lookup: CDR1 LNHDA, CDR2 SQIVND (reference sequence). Trimming shortened V by 3 bases and J by 8 bases, and 14 bases separated the two germline ends. The CDR3 consists of 14 residues. CDR3 protein: CASSMGRGVDEQFF. The CDR3 bases are TGTGCCAGTAGTATGGGCAGGGGAGTGGATGAGCAGTTCTTC.

This clonotype has only a few counts. The J gene is TRBJ2-7, the V gene TRBV11-3; D not certain. Germline V gives CDR1 SGHNT, CDR2 YENEEA. The CDR3 runs 13 residues. V dropped 6 bases and J dropped 6 bases, with 15 bases sitting between them. CDR3 DNA sequence: TGTGCCAGCAGTTTTACACGGAGTGCCGAGCAGTACTTC. Translation gives CASSFTRSAEQYF. Supplemented by reference TRBV11-3 and TRBJ2-7, the full variable domain reads EAGVVQSPRYKIIEKKQPVAFWCNPISGHNTLYWYLQNLGQGPELLIRYENEEAVDDSQLPKDRFSAERLKGVDSTLKIQPAELGDSAVYLCASSFTRSAEQYFGPGTRLTVT.

This clonotype turned up a few times. The rearrangement uses TRBV15 and TRBJ2-1; a possible D gene is TRBD1 (6 bases). CDR1 and CDR2 from the germline V gene are LNHNV and YYDKDF (reference sequence). The CDR3 loop spans 12 amino acids. V lost 1 base and J lost 12, with 10 bases in between. This CDR3 is CATSRVGAVQFF. The CDR3 DNA is TGTGCCACCAGCAGAGTGGGGGCGGTGCAGTTCTTC. Based on the CDR3 plus reference TRBV15 and TRBJ2-1, the full variable domain is DAMVIQNPRYQVTQFGKPVTLSCSQTLNHNVMYWYQQKSSQAPKLLFHYYDKDFNNEADTPDNFQSRRPNTSFCFLDIRSPGLGDTAMYLCATSRVGAVQFFGPGTRLTVL.

This clonotype turned up a few times. V usage is TRBV12-3 or TRBV12-4 and J usage is TRBJ1-2; a possible D gene is TRBD1 (5 bases). V was pared by 7 bases and J by 7 bases, with 16 bases between. The CDR3 runs to 13 residues. CDR3 residues: CASILGGGSGYTF. CDR3 nucleotides: TGTGCCAGCATCCTGGGGGGAGGAAGTGGCTACACCTTC.

In this sample, this clonotype turned up a few times. CDR3 sequence reads: CASARGLESTDTQYF. The CDR3 DNA is TGTGCCAGTGCAAGAGGACTAGAAAGCACAGATACGCAGTATTTT. The chain recombines TRBV2 with TRBJ2-3; 7 nucleotides agree with TRBD2. V trimming: 9 bases; J trimming: 0 bases; junction bases outside the gene matches: 9. CDR1 and CDR2 (germline): SNHLY, FYNNEI. The CDR3 has 15 amino acids.

The chain employs TRBV12-3 or TRBV12-4 and TRBJ2-1, with 13 positions matching TRBD2. The trim removed 6 bases at V and 7 bases at J, leaving 6 bases unmatched. The CDR3 has 15 residues. The CDR3 here is CASSWTSGSRNEQFF. CDR3 coding DNA: TGTGCCAGCAGCTGGACTAGCGGGAGCAGAAATGAGCAGTTCTTC.

This clonotype was recorded a few times. The rearrangement uses TRBV11-1 and TRBJ2-1; 9 nucleotides line up with TRBD1. Germline V CDR1 and CDR2: SGHAT, FQDESV (reference sequence). The V gene end was trimmed by 2 bases and the J gene end by 5 bases; junction bases not matched to a gene: 16. The CDR3 is 19 amino acids. CDR3 in DNA: TGTGCCAGCAGCTTACGAAGAGAAGGGACAGGGATAAGGAACAATGAGCAGTTCTTC. Its translation is CASSLRREGTGIRNNEQFF.

This chain connects TRBV11-3 to TRBJ1-6, with a weak D call TRBD1 (5 bases). This CDR3 region has 14 residues. Germline V CDR1 and CDR2: SGHNT, YENEEA. Trimming pared 4 bases from V and 7 bases from J, leaving 11 bases between. CDR3 nucleotides: TGTGCCAGCAGCTACTGGGGGACCAATTCACCCCTCCACTTT. Translating gives CASSYWGTNSPLHF.

In its sample, this clonotype was seen a few times. DNA of the CDR3: TGTGCCAGCAGCTTTCCCGGTGGGGGGAGCTCCTACAATGAGCAGTTCTTC. As protein: CASSFPGGGSSYNEQFF. This sequence joins TRBV7-9 and TRBJ2-1; maybe TRBD2 (6 bases). Germline CDR1 SEHNR, CDR2 FQNEAQ (reference sequence). Trimming stripped 3 bases from V and 0 bases from J, with 15 bases between. The CDR3 is 17 residues long.

The V call is TRBV18, the J call TRBJ2-7; D may be TRBD2 (5 bases). The CDR3 has 14 residues. CDR1 and CDR2 from the germline V gene are KGHSH and LQKENI. The germline V and J ends were trimmed by 4 bases and 0 bases, with 10 bases remaining between them. CDR3 DNA sequence: TGTGCCAGCTCACAGGCGGGTACCTCCTACGAGCAGTACTTC. Protein sequence: CASSQAGTSYEQYF.

In its sample, this clonotype was seen once. The chain joins TRBV20-1 to TRBJ2-7, with D perhaps TRBD1 (6 bases). The CDR3 runs to 17 residues. Trimming removed 0 bases at V and 4 bases at J, with 22 bases between. Germline CDR1 DFQATT, CDR2 SNEGSKA (reference sequence). The CDR3 sequence is CSAREIGMPRGLYEQYF. The CDR3, as DNA: TGCAGTGCTAGAGAGATTGGGATGCCTAGGGGGTTATACGAGCAGTACTTC.

The CDR3 DNA follows: TGCAGCGTTGAAAAGGGTCCGACAGATACGCAGTATTTT. Protein: CSVEKGPTDTQYF. V is TRBV29-1 and J is TRBJ2-3; D unclear. Per germline, CDR1 SQVTM and CDR2 ANQGSEA. Trimming left V 2 bases short and J 3 bases short, with 9 bases between. CDR3 length: 13 residues.

The chain is built from TRBV18 and TRBJ2-7; D may be TRBD1 (5 bases). Looked up from germline, CDR1 is KGHSH and CDR2 is LQKENI. This CDR3 is built from 12 residues. V was shortened by 6 bases and J by 6 bases, with 12 bases between the two germline ends. This CDR3 reads CASSPDIGEQYF. CDR3 DNA: TGTGCCAGCTCCCCGGACATCGGCGAGCAGTACTTC.

The table lists this clonotype with many counts. The CDR3 reads CASSLDGRGIQYF. Here the CDR3 DNA reads TGTGCCAGCAGTCTAGACGGGAGAGGGATTCAGTACTTC. The chain joins TRBV11-2 to TRBJ2-4, with D tentatively TRBD2 (6 bases). This CDR3 has 13 amino acids. The germline V gene encodes CDR1 SGHAT and CDR2 FQNNGV. The V end lost 6 bases, the J end lost 10 bases, and 16 bases lay between the germline ends.

Only a few counts were recorded for this clonotype. The V call is TRBV29-1, the J call TRBJ2-7; 8 bases match TRBD1. The ends lost 5 bases at V and 2 bases at J; junction bases unmatched: 2. This CDR3 is 12 amino acids long. CDR1 is SQVTM, CDR2 ANQGSEA, per germline. The CDR3 DNA sequence: TGCAGCGTTAAGGACAGGGCCTACGAGCAGTACTTC. Translated, it gives CSVKDRAYEQYF.

The table lists this clonotype with a few counts. The J gene is TRBJ1-1, the V gene TRBV6-5; D call uncertain. Trimming cost V 4 bases and J 5 bases, with 17 bases left between them. CDR1 and CDR2 from the germline V gene are MNHEY and SVGAGI. This CDR3 has 15 amino acids. The CDR3 here is CASSSVGYIGTEAFF. CDR3 sequence (DNA): TGTGCCAGCAGTTCCGTAGGATATATTGGGACTGAAGCTTTCTTT.

CDR3 residues: CASSMGRSYGYTF. CDR3 nucleotides: TGTGCCAGCAGCATGGGACGGTCCTATGGCTACACCTTC. This chain joins TRBV6-2 or TRBV6-3 and TRBJ1-2; weak D call: TRBD1 (5 bases). Deletions cut 6 bases from V and 4 bases from J, with 12 bases between. There are 13 residues in the CDR3. CDR1 and CDR2 from the germline V gene are MNHEY and SVGEGT.

This clonotype was seen only a few times. V gene TRBV12-3 or TRBV12-4 combines with J gene TRBJ2-1, with 11 bases matching TRBD2. This CDR3 has 15 amino acids. Trimming at V came to 6 bases and at J to 7 bases, leaving 8 bases not matched to a gene. CDR3 in DNA: TGTGCCAGCAGCCCCACTAGCGGGAGAGCTAATGAGCAGTTCTTC. It encodes CASSPTSGRANEQFF.

This clonotype has just a few counts. This chain's CDR3 is CASITKMYNEQFF. The CDR3 region has the DNA TGTGCCAGCATCACAAAGATGTACAATGAGCAGTTCTTC. The chain employs TRBV5-6 and TRBJ2-1; D not resolved. This CDR3 spans 13 amino acids. CDR1 SGHDT and CDR2 YYEEEE come from the germline V gene. Trimming stripped 6 bases from V and 4 bases from J, with 11 bases between. The variable domain in full, completed from reference TRBV5-6 and TRBJ2-1, reads DAGVTQSPTHLIKTRGQQVTLRCSPKSGHDTVSWYQQALGQGPQFIFQYYEEEERQRGNFPDRFSGHQFPNYSSELNVNALLLGDSALYLCASITKMYNEQFFGPGTRLTVL.

The chain has TRBV18 and TRBJ2-3; 7 bases are a match to TRBD2. Germline lookup yields CDR1 KGHSH and CDR2 LQKENI. The CDR3 contains 14 residues. J was trimmed by 5 bases and V by 3 bases; bases with no gene match: 5. The CDR3 is CASSPRTREDTQYF. Written as DNA, the CDR3 is TGTGCCAGCTCACCCCGGACTAGAGAAGATACGCAGTATTTT.

The J gene is TRBJ2-3, the V gene TRBV29-1, with D hard to call. Germline-derived CDR1 and CDR2 are SQVTM and ANQGSEA. The length of the CDR3 is 13 residues. The V end lost 3 bases, the J end lost 2 bases, and 9 bases lay between the germline ends. The CDR3 loop reads CSVEWQNTDTQYF. The CDR3 DNA reads as TGCAGCGTTGAGTGGCAGAACACAGATACGCAGTATTTT.

CDR3 DNA sequence: TGCGCCAGCAGCTTGGAGTTCCCTGGAAACACCATATATTTT. This codes for CASSLEFPGNTIYF. The chain has TRBV5-1 and TRBJ1-3; no clear D gene. The V gene lost 0 bases and the J gene lost 2 bases, with 6 bases spanning the gap. Germline V lookup: CDR1 SGHRS, CDR2 YFSETQ. The CDR3 is 14 residues long.